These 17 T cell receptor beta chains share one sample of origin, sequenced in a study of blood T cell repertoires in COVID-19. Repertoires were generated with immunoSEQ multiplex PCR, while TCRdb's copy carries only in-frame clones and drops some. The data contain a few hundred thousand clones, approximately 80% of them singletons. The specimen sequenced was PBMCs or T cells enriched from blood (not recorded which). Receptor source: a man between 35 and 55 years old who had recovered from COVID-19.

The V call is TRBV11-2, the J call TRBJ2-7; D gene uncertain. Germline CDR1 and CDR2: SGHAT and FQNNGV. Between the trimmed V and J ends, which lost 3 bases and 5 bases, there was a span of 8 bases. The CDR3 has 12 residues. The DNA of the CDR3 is TGTGCCAGCAGCTTTGAGGAGAACGAGCAGTACTTC. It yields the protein CASSFEENEQYF.

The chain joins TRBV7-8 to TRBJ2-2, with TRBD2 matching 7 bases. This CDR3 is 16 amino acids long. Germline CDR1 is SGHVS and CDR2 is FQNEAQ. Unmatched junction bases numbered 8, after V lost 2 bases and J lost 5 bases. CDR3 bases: TGTGCCAGCAGCTTATACGGGACTAAAAAAACCGGGGAGCTGTTTTTT. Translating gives CASSLYGTKKTGELFF. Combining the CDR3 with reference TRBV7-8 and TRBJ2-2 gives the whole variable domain GAGVSQSPRYKVAKRGQDVALRCDPISGHVSLFWYQQALGQGPEFLTYFQNEAQLDKSGLPSDRFFAERPEGSVSTLKIQRTQQEDSAVYLCASSLYGTKKTGELFFGEGSRLTVL.

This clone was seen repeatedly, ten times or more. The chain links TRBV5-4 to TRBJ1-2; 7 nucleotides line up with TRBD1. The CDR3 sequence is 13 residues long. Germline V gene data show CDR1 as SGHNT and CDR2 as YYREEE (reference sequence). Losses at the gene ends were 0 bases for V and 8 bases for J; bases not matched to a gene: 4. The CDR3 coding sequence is TGTGCCAGCAGCTTGGACAGGGGACCGGGCTACACCTTC. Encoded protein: CASSLDRGPGYTF.

The CDR3 DNA reads TGCGCCAGCAGCCAAGATCCGGGACAGGGAAGTGGCTACACCTTC. As protein: CASSQDPGQGSGYTF. This chain joins TRBV4-1 and TRBJ1-2; 9 bases fit TRBD1. Per germline, CDR1 MGHRA and CDR2 YSYEKL. V lost 0 bases to trimming and J lost 7 bases; unmatched junction nucleotides: 6. The CDR3 loop spans 15 amino acids.

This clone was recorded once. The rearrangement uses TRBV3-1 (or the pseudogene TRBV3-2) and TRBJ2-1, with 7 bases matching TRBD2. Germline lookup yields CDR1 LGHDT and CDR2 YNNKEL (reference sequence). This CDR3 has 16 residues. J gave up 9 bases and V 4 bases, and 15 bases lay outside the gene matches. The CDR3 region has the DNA TGTGCCAGCAGCCCGATGGGCCGGGGGGTATTACGTGAGCAGTTCTTC. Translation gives CASSPMGRGVLREQFF.

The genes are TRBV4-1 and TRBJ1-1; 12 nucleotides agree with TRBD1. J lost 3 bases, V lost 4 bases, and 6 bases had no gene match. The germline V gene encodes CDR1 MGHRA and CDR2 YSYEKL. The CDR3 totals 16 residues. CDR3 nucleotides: TGCGCCAGCAGCCTACTGGGGACAGGGGGCGACACTGAAGCTTTCTTT. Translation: CASSLLGTGGDTEAFF.

In nucleotides, the CDR3 is TGTGCCAGCAGCTACGGGACAGGGGTTACTGAAGCTTTCTTT. Its protein product is CASSYGTGVTEAFF. V and J are TRBV9 and TRBJ1-1; 10 nucleotides line up with TRBD1. CDR3 size: 14 residues. Germline CDR1 reads SGDLS; CDR2 reads YYNGEE. The V gene end was trimmed by 4 bases and the J gene end by 5 bases; junction bases not matched to a gene: 5.

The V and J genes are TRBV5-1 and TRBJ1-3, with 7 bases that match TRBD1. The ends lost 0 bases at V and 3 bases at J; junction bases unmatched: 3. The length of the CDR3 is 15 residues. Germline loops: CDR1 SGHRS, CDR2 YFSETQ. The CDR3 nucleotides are TGCGCCAGCAGCTTGGAGGGGGCGGGTGGAAACACCATATATTTT. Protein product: CASSLEGAGGNTIYF.

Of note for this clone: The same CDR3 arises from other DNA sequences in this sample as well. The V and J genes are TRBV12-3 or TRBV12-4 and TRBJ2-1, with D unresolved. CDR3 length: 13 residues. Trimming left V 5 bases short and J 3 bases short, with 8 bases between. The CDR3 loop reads CASSPSSYNEQFF. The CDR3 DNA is TGTGCCAGCAGTCCTTCTAGCTACAATGAGCAGTTCTTC.

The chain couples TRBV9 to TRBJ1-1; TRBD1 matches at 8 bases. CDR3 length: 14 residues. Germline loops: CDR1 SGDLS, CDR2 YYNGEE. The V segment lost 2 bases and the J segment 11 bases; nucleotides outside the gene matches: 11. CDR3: CASSVADRGGSAFF. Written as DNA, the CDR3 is TGTGCCAGCAGCGTCGCAGACAGGGGTGGTTCGGCTTTCTTT. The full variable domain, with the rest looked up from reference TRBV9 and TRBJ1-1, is DSGVTQTPKHLITATGQRVTLRCSPRSGDLSVYWYQQSLDQGLQFLIQYYNGEERAKGNILERFSAQQFPDLHSELNLSSLELGDSALYFCASSVADRGGSAFFGQGTRLTVV.

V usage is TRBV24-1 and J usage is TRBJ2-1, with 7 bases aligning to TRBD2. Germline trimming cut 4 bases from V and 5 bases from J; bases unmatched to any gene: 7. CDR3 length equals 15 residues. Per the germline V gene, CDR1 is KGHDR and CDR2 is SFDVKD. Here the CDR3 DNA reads TGTGCCACCAGTGAGTCCGGCGGGGGTGACAATGAGCAGTTCTTC. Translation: CATSESGGGDNEQFF.

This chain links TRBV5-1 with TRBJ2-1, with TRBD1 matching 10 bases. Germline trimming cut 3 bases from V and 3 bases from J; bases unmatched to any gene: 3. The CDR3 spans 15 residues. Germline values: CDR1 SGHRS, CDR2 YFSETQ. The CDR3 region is CASSWTGGIYNEQFF. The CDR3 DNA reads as TGCGCCAGCAGCTGGACAGGGGGTATCTACAATGAGCAGTTCTTC.

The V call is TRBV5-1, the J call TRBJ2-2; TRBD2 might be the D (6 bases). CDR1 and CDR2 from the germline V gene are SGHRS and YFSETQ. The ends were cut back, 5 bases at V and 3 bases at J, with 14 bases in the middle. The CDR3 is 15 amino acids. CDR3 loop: CASSRIGGDTGELFF. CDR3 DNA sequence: TGCGCCAGCAGTAGGATCGGAGGGGACACCGGGGAGCTGTTTTTT.

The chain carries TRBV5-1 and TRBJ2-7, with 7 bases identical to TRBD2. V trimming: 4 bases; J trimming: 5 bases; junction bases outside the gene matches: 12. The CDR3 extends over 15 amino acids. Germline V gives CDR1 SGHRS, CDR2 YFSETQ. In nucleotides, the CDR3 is TGCGCCAGCAGCCTTACGGTGGGCGGGAGAAACGAGCAGTACTTC. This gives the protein CASSLTVGGRNEQYF.

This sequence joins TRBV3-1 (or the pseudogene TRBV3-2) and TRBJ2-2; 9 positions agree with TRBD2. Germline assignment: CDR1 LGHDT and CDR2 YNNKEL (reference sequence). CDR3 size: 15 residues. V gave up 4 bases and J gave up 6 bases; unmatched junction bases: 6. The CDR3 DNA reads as TGTGCCAGCAGCCTTCGGACTAGCGTCGCCGGGGAGCTGTTTTTT. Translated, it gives CASSLRTSVAGELFF.

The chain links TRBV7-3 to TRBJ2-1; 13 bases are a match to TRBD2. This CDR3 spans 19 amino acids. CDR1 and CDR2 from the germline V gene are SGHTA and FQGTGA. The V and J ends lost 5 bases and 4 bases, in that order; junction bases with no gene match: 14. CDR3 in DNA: TGTGCCAGCAGCCCAACTAGCGGGGGGGTGTATTTGAGTTACAATGAGCAGTTCTTC. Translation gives CASSPTSGGVYLSYNEQFF.

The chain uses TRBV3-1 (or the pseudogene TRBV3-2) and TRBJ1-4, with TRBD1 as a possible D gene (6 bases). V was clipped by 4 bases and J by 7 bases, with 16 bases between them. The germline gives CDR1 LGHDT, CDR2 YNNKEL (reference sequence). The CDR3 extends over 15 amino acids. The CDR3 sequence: CASSPTGKMTEKLFF. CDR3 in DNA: TGTGCCAGCAGCCCGACAGGCAAAATGACTGAAAAACTGTTTTTT.